The source of this T cell receptor beta chain is a study of cytomegalovirus exposure and HLA in healthy donors. Study-wide results and limits: In an earlier analysis, productive rearrangement rates for most beta V segments clustered near 87% or 30%. Trimming of TCR beta V- and J-genes showed a link, identified in a later analysis, to a missense DCLRE1C variant. In vitro, three CMV-associated chains proved specific for CMV antigens. CMV serostatus was the sole immune exposure information available.

CDR3 length: 16 amino acids. Trimming took off 4 bases at V and 1 base at J, with 14 bases between the two ends. CDR1 is MNHNS, CDR2 SASEGT, per germline. Of note for this clone: The target antigen is unknown.

The PCR was carried out with 60 Vbeta primers and 13 Jbeta primers. The data were produced by immunoSEQ multiplex PCR, yet TCRdb's version contains in-frame clones alone and is incomplete. Among around 90,000 clones, over 55% were seen once, and the ten largest hold about 5.5%. Sequences were obtained from PBMCs. The source is a boy aged 10-17 years in good health and CMV-seropositive. The chain is built from TRBV6-1 and TRBJ1-5; D gene unclear. The CDR3, as DNA: TGTGCCAGCAGTGTATCCTCGGGTCAGAGCAATCAGCCCCAGCATTTT. Amino acid sequence: CASSVSSGQSNQPQHF.